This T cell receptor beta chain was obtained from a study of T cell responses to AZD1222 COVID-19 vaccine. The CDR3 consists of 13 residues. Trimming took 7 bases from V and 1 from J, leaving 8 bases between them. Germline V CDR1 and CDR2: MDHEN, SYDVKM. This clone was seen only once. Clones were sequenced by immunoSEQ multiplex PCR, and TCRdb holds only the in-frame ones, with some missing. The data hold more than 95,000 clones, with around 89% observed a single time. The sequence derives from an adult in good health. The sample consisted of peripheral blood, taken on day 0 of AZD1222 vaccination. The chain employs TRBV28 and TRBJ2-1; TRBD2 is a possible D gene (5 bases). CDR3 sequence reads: CASKGGSYNEQFF. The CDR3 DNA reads TGTGCCAGCAAGGGCGGGTCCTACAATGAGCAGTTCTTC.